These 13 T cell receptor beta chains were all obtained from the same sample, sequenced in a study of brain T cells in children with intractable seizures. TCRdb's table, derived via immunoSEQ multiplex PCR, lists solely in-frame clones and lacks some. The sample gives about 110,000 clones, 85% to 95% of which show up once; 3.5% to 4.5% is in the top ten. The source material was peripheral blood, sampled at surgery. All receptors derive from a boy younger than two with hemimegalencephaly and intractable seizures.

The rearrangement links TRBV4-1 to TRBJ2-1, with D possibly matching TRBD2 (6 bases). Germline V lookup: CDR1 MGHRA, CDR2 YSYEKL. The CDR3 length is 16 residues. V was shortened by 1 base and J by 7 bases, with 17 bases between the two germline ends. In DNA form, the CDR3 reads TGCGCCAGCAGCCAAGTTTTGGAGGGGAGTTTAAATGAGCAGTTCTTC. Amino acids: CASSQVLEGSLNEQFF.

This chain joins TRBV30 and TRBJ1-5, with D perhaps matching TRBD1 (5 bases). This CDR3 is built from 17 residues. The germline CDR1 and CDR2 sequences are GTSNPN and SVGIG (reference sequence). Trimming pared 1 base from V and 4 bases from J, leaving 20 bases between. The CDR3 DNA is TGTGCCTGGAGTGGGACCCGGGGGGGACGGCTGAATCAGCCCCAGCATTTT. Its translation is CAWSGTRGGRLNQPQHF. Drawing the rest from reference TRBV30 and TRBJ1-5, the complete variable domain is SQTIHQWPATLVQPVGSPLSLECTVEGTSNPNLYWYRQAAGRGLQLLFYSVGIGQISSEVPQNLSASRPQDRQFILSSKKLLLSDSGFYLCAWSGTRGGRLNQPQHFGDGTRLSIL.

V gene TRBV6-5 combines with J gene TRBJ2-5; D perhaps matches TRBD2 (6 bases). V was cut by 7 bases and J by 4 bases, with 16 bases left in between. The CDR3 is 14 residues long. Germline lookup yields CDR1 MNHEY and CDR2 SVGAGI. The CDR3 here is CASTTWRGGETQYF. CDR3 sequence (DNA): TGTGCCAGCACCACTTGGCGGGGCGGAGAGACCCAGTACTTC.

The rearrangement links TRBV19 to TRBJ1-2; no definite D call. V dropped 3 bases and J dropped 7 bases, with 12 bases sitting between them. CDR1 is LNHDA and CDR2 is SQIVND in the germline V gene (reference sequence). This CDR3 region has 13 residues. DNA for the CDR3: TGTGCCAGTAGTATGCTGGAGCGGGGTGGCTACACCTTC. It specifies CASSMLERGGYTF.

This clone was detected once. This CDR3 reads CASSLGDRVHEQYF. The CDR3 region has the DNA TGTGCCAGCAGCTTGGGAGACAGGGTCCACGAGCAGTACTTC. This sequence joins TRBV5-6 and TRBJ2-7; 7 bases fit TRBD1. CDR1 and CDR2 from the germline V gene are SGHDT and YYEEEE. CDR3 length: 14 residues. The V and J ends lost 0 bases and 5 bases, in that order; junction bases with no gene match: 5.

The V gene is TRBV10-3, the J gene TRBJ2-7; 13 bases map to TRBD2. Germline lookup yields CDR1 ENHRY and CDR2 SYGVKD. V was clipped by 4 bases and J by 4 bases; unmatched bases: 13. The CDR3 has 18 amino acids. Written as DNA, the CDR3 is TGTGCCATCAGTGGGCCTCTTGGACTAGCGGGAGTGGGGTACGAGCAGTACTTC. Amino acids: CAISGPLGLAGVGYEQYF.

In this sample, this clone turned up once. The J gene is TRBJ1-2, the V gene TRBV5-1; tentative D call: TRBD1 (6 bases). The V and J ends lost 6 bases and 4 bases respectively, with 25 bases between them. CDR3 length equals 17 residues. Germline CDR1 SGHRS, CDR2 YFSETQ. The CDR3 DNA follows: TGCGCCAGCACCCTGGGCGGACAAGGGGGAAACCTCTATGGCTACACCTTC. This encodes CASTLGGQGGNLYGYTF.

The chain combines TRBV7-8 with TRBJ2-1; D may correspond to TRBD1 or TRBD2 (6 bases each). V lost 8 bases, J lost 4 bases, and 18 bases lay in between. The length of the CDR3 is 15 residues. Per germline, CDR1 SGHVS and CDR2 FQNEAQ. CDR3 amino acids: CASGRDTVAYNEQFF. The CDR3, as DNA: TGTGCCAGCGGGCGGGACACCGTCGCTTACAATGAGCAGTTCTTC.

The rearrangement joins TRBV5-3 to TRBJ1-2; D unresolved. TRBV5-3 is recorded as an ORF, its role being uncertain. Trimming shortened V by 4 bases and J by 8 bases, and 3 bases separated the two germline ends. CDR3 length: 9 amino acids. The CDR3 coding sequence is TGTGCCAGAAGCAGGGGCTACACCTTC. Protein: CARSRGYTF.

This chain links TRBV11-2 with TRBJ2-7; D ambiguous. V lost 0 bases to trimming and J lost 0 bases, with 9 bases between them. The CDR3 loop spans 15 amino acids. Germline V CDR1 and CDR2: SGHAT, FQNNGV. CDR3 loop: CASSLDLIGSYEQYF. The CDR3 DNA reads as TGTGCCAGCAGCTTAGACCTTATCGGCTCCTACGAGCAGTACTTC. Full variable domain (remainder filled in from reference TRBV11-2 and TRBJ2-7): EAGVAQSPRYKIIEKRQSVAFWCNPISGHATLYWYQQILGQGPKLLIQFQNNGVVDDSQLPKDRFSAERLKGVDSTLKIQPAKLEDSAVYLCASSLDLIGSYEQYFGPGTRLTVT.

The chain joins TRBV2 to TRBJ2-5, with TRBD2 matching over 7 bases. This CDR3 spans 15 amino acids. V dropped 7 bases and J dropped 1; count of bases not matched to a gene: 9. Germline-derived CDR1 and CDR2 are SNHLY and FYNNEI. For the CDR3, the DNA is TGTGCCAGCACCCCTTACGCGGGGGTCCAAGAGACCCAGTACTTC. As protein: CASTPYAGVQETQYF.

The rearrangement joins TRBV4-3 to TRBJ1-3; D might be TRBD1 (5 bases). The CDR3 is made up of 15 amino acids. The V gene lost 0 bases and the J gene lost 11 bases, with 17 bases spanning the gap. Per germline, CDR1 LGHNA and CDR2 YSLEER. This chain's CDR3 is CASSQDRGSNIAIYF. Here the CDR3 DNA reads TGCGCCAGCAGCCAAGATCGGGGCAGTAACATTGCCATATATTTT.

The CDR3 sequence: CASIGRAGNTGELFF. In DNA, the CDR3 is TGTGCCAGCATCGGTAGGGCAGGGAACACCGGGGAGCTGTTTTTT. The rearrangement joins TRBV28 to TRBJ2-2; D unresolved. V was pared by 7 bases and J by 1 base, with 13 bases between. The germline V gene encodes CDR1 MDHEN and CDR2 SYDVKM. The CDR3 has 15 residues.